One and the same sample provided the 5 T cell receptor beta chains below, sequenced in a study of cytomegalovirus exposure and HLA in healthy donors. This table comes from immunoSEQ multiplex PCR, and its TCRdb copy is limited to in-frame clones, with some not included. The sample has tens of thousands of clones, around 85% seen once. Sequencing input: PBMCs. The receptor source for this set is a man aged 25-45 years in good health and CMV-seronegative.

The CDR3 DNA follows: TGTGCCAGCAGCCCGTTTCGGCAGGACTTTGCCTACGAGCAGTACTTC. Its protein product is CASSPFRQDFAYEQYF. The chain links TRBV7-8 to TRBJ2-7; D may be TRBD2 (5 bases). The V end lost 5 bases, the J end lost 2 bases, and 19 bases lay between the germline ends. The CDR3 sequence is 16 residues long. The germline gives CDR1 SGHVS, CDR2 FQNEAQ.

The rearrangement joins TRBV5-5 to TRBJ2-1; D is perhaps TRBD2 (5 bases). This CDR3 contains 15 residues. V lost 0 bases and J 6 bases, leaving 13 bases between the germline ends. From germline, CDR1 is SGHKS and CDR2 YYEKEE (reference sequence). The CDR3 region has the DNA TGTGCCAGCAGCTTGGGGAGCGGCCGTATCAATGAGCAGTTCTTC. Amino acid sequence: CASSLGSGRINEQFF.

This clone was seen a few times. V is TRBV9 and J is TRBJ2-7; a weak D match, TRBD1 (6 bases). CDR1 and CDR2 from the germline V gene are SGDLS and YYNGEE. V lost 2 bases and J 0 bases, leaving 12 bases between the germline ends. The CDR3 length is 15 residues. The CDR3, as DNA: TGTGCCAGCAGCGTCAACCCAGGGGCCTCCTACGAGCAGTACTTC. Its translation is CASSVNPGASYEQYF.

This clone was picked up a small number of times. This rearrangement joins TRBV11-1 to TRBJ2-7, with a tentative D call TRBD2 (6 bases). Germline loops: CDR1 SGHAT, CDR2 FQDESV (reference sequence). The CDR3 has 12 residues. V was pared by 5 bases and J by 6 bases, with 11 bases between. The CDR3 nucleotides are TGTGCCAGCAGCCGTCGGGGGAGCGAGCAGTACGTC. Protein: CASSRRGSEQYV.

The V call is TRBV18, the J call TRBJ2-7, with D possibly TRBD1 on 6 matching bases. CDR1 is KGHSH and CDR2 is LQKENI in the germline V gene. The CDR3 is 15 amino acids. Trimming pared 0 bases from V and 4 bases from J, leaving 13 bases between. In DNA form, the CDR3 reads TGTGCCAGCTCACCACCGTCGCAGGGGAGTTACGAGCAGTACTTC. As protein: CASSPPSQGSYEQYF.